A selection of T cell receptor beta chains follows, all from one sample in a study of T cell responses to AZD1222 COVID-19 vaccine. Using immunoSEQ multiplex PCR, the repertoire was profiled, and TCRdb retains in-frame clones only, with some absent. The sample lists more than 150,000 clones; about 90% were seen once. Sequencing was performed on peripheral blood, taken 28 days after the second AZD1222 dose. The receptor source for this set is an adult who received the AZD1222 COVID-19 vaccine. Both conserved end residues are part of each CDR3. The D gene is left open where the match is weak. Size is omitted from some rows. Given values are once, few, many or a class for expanded clones.

size	V	D	length	J	DNA	CDR3
-	TRBV6-5	-	14	TRBJ1-2	TGTGCCAGCAACAGGAGGGGGACACCCTATGGCTACACCTTC	CASNRRGTPYGYTF
few	TRBV5-6	-	15	TRBJ2-1	TGTGCCAGCAGCCTCCGCTCGCGGTACTACAATGAGCAGTTCTTC	CASSLRSRYYNEQFF
-	TRBV19	-	14	TRBJ2-1	TGTGCCAGTAGTCCAACGGACCCCGCGGATGAGCAGTTCTTC	CASSPTDPADEQFF
-	TRBV15	TRBD2	15	TRBJ2-1	TGTGCCACCGGAGAAGGACTAGCGGGAGTCAATGAGCAGTTCTTC	CATGEGLAGVNEQFF
-	TRBV30	TRBD1	15	TRBJ2-2	TGTGCCTGGAGTGCGACAGGGGGGAACACCGGGGAGCTGTTTTTT	CAWSATGGNTGELFF
-	TRBV27	-	14	TRBJ2-7	TGTGCCAGCAGGGTGGCACTGGGAGCCTACGAGCAGTACTTC	CASRVALGAYEQYF
-	TRBV30	-	14	TRBJ2-2	TGTGCCTGGAGGGGATTACGAAACACCGGGGAGCTGTTTTTT	CAWRGLRNTGELFF
-	TRBV5-4	-	11	TRBJ2-5	TGTGCCAGCAGCTTATCAGAGACCCAGTACTTC	CASSLSETQYF
-	TRBV3-1/TRBV3-2	-	14	TRBJ1-4	TGTGCCAGCAGCCAGGGCCAGGGGCATGAAAAACTGTTTTTT	CASSQGQGHEKLFF
-	TRBV19	-	18	TRBJ1-1	TGTGCCAGTAGTCACCCAAAAGGAGGGCAGAGATTGAACACTGAAGCTTTCTTT	CASSHPKGGQRLNTEAFF
-	TRBV19	-	15	TRBJ1-2	TGTGCCAGTAGTCCAACCATGGACGGCCGATCCGGCTACACCTTC	CASSPTMDGRSGYTF